This T cell receptor (beta chain) appears in the sequencing data of a study of cytomegalovirus exposure and HLA in healthy donors. Concerning this clone itself: Its antigen is undetermined.

Primers: 60 Vbeta forward and 13 Jbeta reverse. Here immunoSEQ multiplex PCR was the method, and the copy in TCRdb shows in-frame clones only, minus some. The table includes 95,000 to 110,000 clones, 60% to 85% detected once. General study points: It was shown in a later analysis that HLA-associated TCR beta chains were more clonally expanded than other, equally common chains. In a later analysis, most CMV-associated TCR beta chains appeared HLA-restricted. Certain sequence variants were highly shared and formed a cluster, and this cluster was likely a sequencing artifact.

Germline V gene data show CDR1 as SGDLS and CDR2 as YYNGEE. The CDR3 loop spans 16 amino acids. V dropped 3 bases and J dropped 5 bases, with 18 bases sitting between them. Sequencing was performed on PBMCs. The sequence derives from a woman aged 18-29 years in good health and CMV-seropositive. The chain joins TRBV9 to TRBJ2-1, with a tentative D call TRBD2 (6 bases). Here the CDR3 reads CASSGGAGRTNNEQFF. The CDR3 bases are TGTGCCAGCAGCGGAGGGGCGGGGCGAACCAACAATGAGCAGTTCTTC. Full variable domain (remainder filled in from reference TRBV9 and TRBJ2-1): DSGVTQTPKHLITATGQRVTLRCSPRSGDLSVYWYQQSLDQGLQFLIQYYNGEERAKGNILERFSAQQFPDLHSELNLSSLELGDSALYFCASSGGAGRTNNEQFFGPGTRLTVL.